Presented here are 10 T cell receptor beta chains from one specimen sequenced in a study of shared clonotypes between healthy human individuals. Here immunoSEQ multiplex PCR was the method, and the copy in TCRdb shows in-frame clones only, minus some. The sample records 2 million to 3 million clones, 93% being singletons. Specimen: naive CD4+ T cells from PBMCs. Specified subset: CD45RA+ positively selected. The receptors were sampled from a man younger than 35 in good health. Some clones in this sample may be carry-over from other donors' samples.

The chain uses TRBV7-9 and TRBJ2-3, with TRBD1 matching 9 bases. V lost 0 bases, J lost 4 bases, and 11 bases stayed unmatched. CDR1 and CDR2 (germline): SEHNR, FQNEAQ (reference sequence). The length of the CDR3 is 18 residues. The CDR3 DNA reads TGTGCCAGCAGCTTAGCCTTGCGCCGGGACAGGGTATCAGATACGCAGTATTTT. Translated: CASSLALRRDRVSDTQYF.

The CDR3 nucleotides are TGTGCCAGCGACAGGGCAACTAATGAAAAACTGTTTTTT. Translated, it gives CASDRATNEKLFF. The chain uses TRBV2 and TRBJ1-4, with 7 nucleotides matching TRBD1. The CDR3 is made up of 13 amino acids. The germline CDR1 and CDR2 sequences are SNHLY and FYNNEI. J was trimmed by 0 bases and V by 8 bases; bases with no gene match: 0.

This clone is a singleton in its sample. This chain links TRBV30 with TRBJ1-6, with a tentative D call TRBD1 (5 bases). Germline assignment: CDR1 GTSNPN and CDR2 SVGIG (reference sequence). This CDR3 region has 17 residues. V lost 4 bases, J lost 1 base, and 17 bases lay in between. CDR3 region: CAWNQGTGPSYNSPLHF. The CDR3 bases are TGTGCCTGGAACCAGGGTACCGGTCCTTCCTATAATTCACCCCTCCACTTT. The full variable domain, its missing parts supplied by reference TRBV30 and TRBJ1-6, is SQTIHQWPATLVQPVGSPLSLECTVEGTSNPNLYWYRQAAGRGLQLLFYSVGIGQISSEVPQNLSASRPQDRQFILSSKKLLLSDSGFYLCAWNQGTGPSYNSPLHFGNGTRLTVT.

The chain joins TRBV5-6 to TRBJ2-3; 7 bases are shared with TRBD1. This CDR3 region has 14 residues. V lost 3 bases, J lost 2 bases, and 3 bases stayed unmatched. CDR1 and CDR2 (germline): SGHDT, YYEEEE. Here the CDR3 reads CASSSGTVTDTQYF. The CDR3 DNA follows: TGTGCCAGCAGCTCCGGGACAGTCACAGATACGCAGTATTTT.

The gene calls are TRBV6-1 and TRBJ1-1, with 7 bases lining up with TRBD1. The CDR3 has 13 residues. The junction had 12 bases not matched to a gene; V was cut back by 7 bases and J by 10 bases. CDR1 and CDR2 from the germline V gene are MNHNS and SASEGT. CDR3 coding DNA: TGTGCCAGCAAGAACGACAGGGTATCAGGAGCTTTCTTT. It is translated as CASKNDRVSGAFF.

The chain links TRBV27 to TRBJ2-7, with a possible D match to TRBD1 (6 bases). The germline V gene encodes CDR1 MNHEY and CDR2 SMNVEV (reference sequence). This CDR3 has 14 residues. Trimming cost V 8 bases and J 2 bases, with 16 bases left between them. This CDR3 reads CASGFIEGAYEQYF. CDR3 sequence (DNA): TGTGCCAGCGGGTTCATTGAGGGGGCCTACGAGCAGTACTTC.

The chain is built from TRBV7-3 and TRBJ2-5; the D gene is possibly TRBD2 (6 bases). V lost 3 bases, J lost 7 bases, and 15 bases lay in between. Germline V gives CDR1 SGHTA, CDR2 FQGTGA. The CDR3 is 14 residues long. The CDR3, as DNA: TGTGCCAGCAGCTTCGGTACGGGAGAGGGGACCCAGTACTTC. Protein: CASSFGTGEGTQYF.

The J gene is TRBJ2-2, the V gene TRBV10-1; 7 bases align to TRBD1. Trimming removed 9 bases from V and 2 bases from J; junction bases left unmatched: 18. The CDR3 runs 18 residues. CDR1 WNHNN and CDR2 SYGVQD come from the germline V gene (reference sequence). The CDR3 nucleotides read TGCGCCAGGGGGTCGGGACAGACCTCCCGAACTAACACCGGGGAGCTGTTTTTT. Protein sequence: CARGSGQTSRTNTGELFF.

V gene TRBV12-2 combines with J gene TRBJ1-1; the table's D call of TRBD1 was not tested on the DNA. TRBV12-2 is a recognized pseudogene. CDR3 size: 14 residues. Here the CDR3 reads CASRPGTDNTEAFF. CDR3 bases: TGTGCAAGTCGCCCAGGGACAGATAACACTGAAGCTTTCTTT.

V is TRBV5-1 and J is TRBJ2-1, with 11 bases aligning to TRBD1. CDR3 size: 16 residues. The junction had 6 bases not matched to a gene; V was cut back by 3 bases and J by 4 bases. The germline CDR1 and CDR2 sequences are SGHRS and YFSETQ. The CDR3 region has the DNA TGCGCCAGCAGCTCATACCGGGACAGGGGGTACAATGAGCAGTTCTTC. This codes for CASSSYRDRGYNEQFF. The complete variable domain, with remaining parts taken from reference TRBV5-1 and TRBJ2-1, reads KAGVTQTPRYLIKTRGQQVTLSCSPISGHRSVSWYQQTPGQGLQFLFEYFSETQRNKGNFPGRFSGRQFSNSRSEMNVSTLELGDSALYLCASSSYRDRGYNEQFFGPGTRLTVL.